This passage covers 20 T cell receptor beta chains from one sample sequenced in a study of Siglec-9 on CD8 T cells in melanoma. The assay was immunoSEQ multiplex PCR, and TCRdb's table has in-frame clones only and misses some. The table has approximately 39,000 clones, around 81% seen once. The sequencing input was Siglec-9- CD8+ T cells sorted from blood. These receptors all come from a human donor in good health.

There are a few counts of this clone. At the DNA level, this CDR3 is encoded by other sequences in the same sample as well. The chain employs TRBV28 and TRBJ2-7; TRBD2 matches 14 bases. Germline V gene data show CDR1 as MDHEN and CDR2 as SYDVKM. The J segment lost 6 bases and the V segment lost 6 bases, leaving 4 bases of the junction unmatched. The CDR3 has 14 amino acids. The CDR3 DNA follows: TGTGCCAGCAGCCCCGGGACTAGCGGGGGCGAGCAGTACTTC. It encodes CASSPGTSGGEQYF.

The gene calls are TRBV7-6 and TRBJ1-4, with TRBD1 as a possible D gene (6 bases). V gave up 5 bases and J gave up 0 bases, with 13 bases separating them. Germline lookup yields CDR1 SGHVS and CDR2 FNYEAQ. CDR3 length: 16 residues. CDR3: CASSRNRVPTNEKLFF. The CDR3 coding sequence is TGTGCCAGCAGCCGTAACAGGGTGCCAACTAATGAAAAACTGTTTTTT. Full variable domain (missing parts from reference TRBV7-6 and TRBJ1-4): GAGVSQSPRYKVTKRGQDVALRCDPISGHVSLYWYRQALGQGPEFLTYFNYEAQQDKSGLPNDRFSAERPEGSISTLTIQRTEQRDSAMYRCASSRNRVPTNEKLFFGSGTQLSVL.

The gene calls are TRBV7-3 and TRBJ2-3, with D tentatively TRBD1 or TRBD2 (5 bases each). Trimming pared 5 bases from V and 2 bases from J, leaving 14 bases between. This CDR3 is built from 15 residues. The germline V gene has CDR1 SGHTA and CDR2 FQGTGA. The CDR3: CASSPEGRVTDTQYF. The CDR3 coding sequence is TGTGCCAGCAGCCCCGAGGGCAGGGTCACAGATACGCAGTATTTT.

As DNA, the CDR3 is TGTGCTAGTGGACTTTCCGGGCCCGCCGTCGGGTACACCTTC. Residues: CASGLSGPAVGYTF. The V call is TRBV12-5, the J call TRBJ1-2; D call uncertain. The V end was cut by 6 bases, the J end by 11 bases, with 22 bases between. This CDR3 contains 14 residues. Per germline, CDR1 LGHNT and CDR2 FRNRAP.

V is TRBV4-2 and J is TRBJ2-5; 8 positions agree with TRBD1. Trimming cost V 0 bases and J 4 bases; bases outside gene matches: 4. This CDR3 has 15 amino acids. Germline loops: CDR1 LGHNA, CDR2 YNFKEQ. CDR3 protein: CASSQDRGRGETQYF. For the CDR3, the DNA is TGTGCCAGCAGCCAAGACAGGGGGCGAGGAGAGACCCAGTACTTC.

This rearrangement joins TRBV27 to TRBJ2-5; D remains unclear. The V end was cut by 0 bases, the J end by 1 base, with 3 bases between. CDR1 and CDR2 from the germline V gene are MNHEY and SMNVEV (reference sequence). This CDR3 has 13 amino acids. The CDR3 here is CASSLSIQETQYF. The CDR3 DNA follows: TGTGCCAGCAGTTTATCCATCCAAGAGACCCAGTACTTC.

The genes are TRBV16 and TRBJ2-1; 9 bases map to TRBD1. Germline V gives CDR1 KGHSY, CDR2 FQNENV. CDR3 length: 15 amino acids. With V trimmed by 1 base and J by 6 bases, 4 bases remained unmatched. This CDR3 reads CASSQLGTGRNEQFF. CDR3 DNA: TGTGCCAGCAGCCAATTAGGGACAGGGCGCAATGAGCAGTTCTTC.

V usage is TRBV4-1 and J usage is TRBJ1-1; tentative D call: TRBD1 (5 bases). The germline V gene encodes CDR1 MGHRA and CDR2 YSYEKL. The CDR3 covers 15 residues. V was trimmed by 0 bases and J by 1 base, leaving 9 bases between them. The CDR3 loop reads CASSQEDRKNTEAFF. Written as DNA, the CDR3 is TGCGCCAGCAGCCAAGAAGACAGAAAGAACACTGAAGCTTTCTTT.

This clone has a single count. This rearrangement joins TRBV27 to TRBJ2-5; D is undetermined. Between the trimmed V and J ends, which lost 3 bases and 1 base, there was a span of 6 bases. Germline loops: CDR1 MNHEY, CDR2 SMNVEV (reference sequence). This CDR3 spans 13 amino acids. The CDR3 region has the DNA TGTGCCAGCAGTTTGGTGGGCCAAGAGACCCAGTACTTC. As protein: CASSLVGQETQYF.

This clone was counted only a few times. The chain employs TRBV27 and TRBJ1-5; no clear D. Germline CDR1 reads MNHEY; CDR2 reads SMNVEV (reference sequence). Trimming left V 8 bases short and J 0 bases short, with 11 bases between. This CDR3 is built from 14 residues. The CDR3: CASGHRVSNQPQHF. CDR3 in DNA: TGTGCCAGCGGGCATAGGGTTAGCAATCAGCCCCAGCATTTT.

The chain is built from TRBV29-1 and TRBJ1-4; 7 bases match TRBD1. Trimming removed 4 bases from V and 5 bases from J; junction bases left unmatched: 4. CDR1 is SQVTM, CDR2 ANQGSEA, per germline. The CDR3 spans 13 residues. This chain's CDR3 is CSVGTGLNEKLFF. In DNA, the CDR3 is TGCAGCGTTGGGACAGGACTAAATGAAAAACTGTTTTTT.

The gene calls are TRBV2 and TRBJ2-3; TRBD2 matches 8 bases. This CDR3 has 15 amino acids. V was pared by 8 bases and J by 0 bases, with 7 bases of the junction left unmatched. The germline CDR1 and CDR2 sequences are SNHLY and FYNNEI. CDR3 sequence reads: CASQPGGASTDTQYF. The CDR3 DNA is TGTGCCAGCCAGCCGGGGGGGGCTAGCACAGATACGCAGTATTTT.

The CDR3 region has the DNA TGTGCCAGCAGTTCCCGGGACAACTCCTACGAGCAGTACTTC. Translation: CASSSRDNSYEQYF. The rearrangement joins TRBV27 to TRBJ2-7, with TRBD1 as a possible D gene (6 bases). V gave up 4 bases and J gave up 0 bases, with 10 bases separating them. The CDR3 runs 14 residues. The germline CDR1 and CDR2 sequences are MNHEY and SMNVEV (reference sequence).

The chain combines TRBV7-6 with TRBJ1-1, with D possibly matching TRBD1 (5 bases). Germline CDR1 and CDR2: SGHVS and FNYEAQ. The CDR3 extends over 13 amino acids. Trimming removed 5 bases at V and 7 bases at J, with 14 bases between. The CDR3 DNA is TGTGCCAGCAGCCAACTGCGGGGGGGTGAAGCTTTCTTT. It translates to CASSQLRGGEAFF.

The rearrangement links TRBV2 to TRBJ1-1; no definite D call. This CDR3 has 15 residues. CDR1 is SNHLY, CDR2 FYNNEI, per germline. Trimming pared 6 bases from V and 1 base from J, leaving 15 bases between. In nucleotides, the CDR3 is TGTGCCAGCAGCCCCGGGGTCTGGAAGAACACTGAAGCTTTCTTT. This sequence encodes CASSPGVWKNTEAFF. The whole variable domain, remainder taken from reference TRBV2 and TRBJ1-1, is EPEVTQTPSHQVTQMGQEVILRCVPISNHLYFYWYRQILGQKVEFLVSFYNNEISEKSEIFDDQFSVERPDGSNFTLKIRSTKLEDSAMYFCASSPGVWKNTEAFFGQGTRLTVV.

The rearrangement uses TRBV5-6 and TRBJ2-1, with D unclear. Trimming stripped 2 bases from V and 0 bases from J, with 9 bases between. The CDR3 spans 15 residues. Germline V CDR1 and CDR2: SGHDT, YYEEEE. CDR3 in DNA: TGTGCCAGCAGCTTCCAGCAGAGCTCCTACAATGAGCAGTTCTTC. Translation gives CASSFQQSSYNEQFF.

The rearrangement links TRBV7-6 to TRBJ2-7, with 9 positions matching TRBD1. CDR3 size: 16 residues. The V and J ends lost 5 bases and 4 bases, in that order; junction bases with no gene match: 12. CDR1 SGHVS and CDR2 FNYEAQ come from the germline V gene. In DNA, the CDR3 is TGTGCCAGCAGCCTAGACAGGGGGAGTAAGAATTACGAGCAGTACTTC. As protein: CASSLDRGSKNYEQYF.

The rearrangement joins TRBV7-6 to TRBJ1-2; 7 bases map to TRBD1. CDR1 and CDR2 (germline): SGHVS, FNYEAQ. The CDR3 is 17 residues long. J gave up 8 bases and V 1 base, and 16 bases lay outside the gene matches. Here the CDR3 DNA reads TGTGCCAGCAGCTTAGACCGGGACAGACCTTTTCAGGGGGGCTACACCTTC. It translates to CASSLDRDRPFQGGYTF.

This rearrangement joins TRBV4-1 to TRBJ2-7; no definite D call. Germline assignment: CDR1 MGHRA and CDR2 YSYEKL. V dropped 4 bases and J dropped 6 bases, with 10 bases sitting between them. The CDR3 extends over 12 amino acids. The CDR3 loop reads CASSPRAGEQYF. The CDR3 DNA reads TGCGCCAGCAGCCCTCGGGCAGGCGAGCAGTACTTC.

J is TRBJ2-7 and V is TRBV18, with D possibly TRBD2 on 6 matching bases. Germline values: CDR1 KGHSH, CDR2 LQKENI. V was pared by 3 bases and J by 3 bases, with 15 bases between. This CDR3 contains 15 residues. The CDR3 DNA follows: TGTGCCAGCTCACCCCGAGGGCGGGGATTCTACGAGCAGTACTTC. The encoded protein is CASSPRGRGFYEQYF.